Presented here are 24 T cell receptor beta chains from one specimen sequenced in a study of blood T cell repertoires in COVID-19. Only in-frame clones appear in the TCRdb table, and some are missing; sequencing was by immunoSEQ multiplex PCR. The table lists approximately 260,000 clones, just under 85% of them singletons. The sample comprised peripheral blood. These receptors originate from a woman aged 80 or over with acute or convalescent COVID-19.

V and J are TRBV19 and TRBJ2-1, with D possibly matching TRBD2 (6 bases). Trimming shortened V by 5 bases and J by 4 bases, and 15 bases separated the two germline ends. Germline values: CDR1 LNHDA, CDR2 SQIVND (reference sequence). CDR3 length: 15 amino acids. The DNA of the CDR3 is TGTGCCAGTAGTGGTCGGGCGGGGAGTTACAATGAGCAGTTCTTC. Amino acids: CASSGRAGSYNEQFF. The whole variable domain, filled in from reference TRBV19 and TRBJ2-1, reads DGGITQSPKYLFRKEGQNVTLSCEQNLNHDAMYWYRQDPGQGLRLIYYSQIVNDFQKGDIAEGYSVSREKKESFPLTVTSAQKNPTAFYLCASSGRAGSYNEQFFGPGTRLTVL.

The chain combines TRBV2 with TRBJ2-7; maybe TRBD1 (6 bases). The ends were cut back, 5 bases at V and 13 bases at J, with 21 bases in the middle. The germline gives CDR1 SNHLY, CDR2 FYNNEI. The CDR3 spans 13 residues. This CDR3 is CASSIVRDTFQYF. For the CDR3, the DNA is TGTGCCAGCAGTATAGTCCGGGACACTTTTCAATACTTC. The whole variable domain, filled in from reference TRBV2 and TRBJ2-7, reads EPEVTQTPSHQVTQMGQEVILRCVPISNHLYFYWYRQILGQKVEFLVSFYNNEISEKSEIFDDQFSVERPDGSNFTLKIRSTKLEDSAMYFCASSIVRDTFQYFGPGTRLTVT.

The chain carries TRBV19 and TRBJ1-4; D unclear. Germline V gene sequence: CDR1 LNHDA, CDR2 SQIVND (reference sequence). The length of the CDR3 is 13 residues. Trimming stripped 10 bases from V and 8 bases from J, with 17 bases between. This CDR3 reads CATTPPGSEKLFF. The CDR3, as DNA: TGTGCCACCACCCCCCCTGGGAGCGAAAAACTGTTTTTT.

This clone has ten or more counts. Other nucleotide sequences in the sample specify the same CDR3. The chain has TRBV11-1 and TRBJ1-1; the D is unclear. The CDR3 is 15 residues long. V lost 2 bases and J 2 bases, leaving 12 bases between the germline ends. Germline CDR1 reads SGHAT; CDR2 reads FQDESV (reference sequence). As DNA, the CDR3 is TGTGCCAGCAGCTTACCCGCGGGCAGAAACACTGAAGCTTTCTTT. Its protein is CASSLPAGRNTEAFF.

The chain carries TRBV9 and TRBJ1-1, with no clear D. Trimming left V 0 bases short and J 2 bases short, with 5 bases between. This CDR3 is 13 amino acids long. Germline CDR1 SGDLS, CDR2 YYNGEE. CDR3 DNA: TGTGCCAGCAGCGTAGAGAGAAACACTGAAGCTTTCTTT. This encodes CASSVERNTEAFF.

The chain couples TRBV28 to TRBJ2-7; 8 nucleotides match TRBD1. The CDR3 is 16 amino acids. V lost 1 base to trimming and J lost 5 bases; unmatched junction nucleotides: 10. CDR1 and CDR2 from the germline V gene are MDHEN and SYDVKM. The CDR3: CASSLSPDRVRNEQYF. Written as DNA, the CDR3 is TGTGCCAGCAGTTTATCCCCGGACAGGGTCCGTAACGAGCAGTACTTC.

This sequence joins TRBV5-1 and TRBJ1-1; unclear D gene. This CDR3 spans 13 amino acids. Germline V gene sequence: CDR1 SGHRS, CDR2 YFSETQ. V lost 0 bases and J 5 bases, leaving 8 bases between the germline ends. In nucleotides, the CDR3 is TGCGCCAGCAGCTTGGGGGAGAGGACTGAAGCTTTCTTT. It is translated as CASSLGERTEAFF.

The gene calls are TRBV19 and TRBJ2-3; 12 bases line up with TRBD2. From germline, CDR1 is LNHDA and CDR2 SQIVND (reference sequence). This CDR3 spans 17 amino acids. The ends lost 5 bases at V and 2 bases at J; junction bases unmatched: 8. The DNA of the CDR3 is TGTGCCAGTAGTCCCCACACTAGCGGGGGGACCACAGATACGCAGTATTTT. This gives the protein CASSPHTSGGTTDTQYF.

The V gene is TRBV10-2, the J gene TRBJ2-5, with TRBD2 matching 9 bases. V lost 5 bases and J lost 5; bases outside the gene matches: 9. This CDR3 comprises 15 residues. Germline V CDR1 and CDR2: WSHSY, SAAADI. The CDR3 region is CASSLRWSGGETQYF. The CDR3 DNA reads TGCGCCAGCAGTCTCCGATGGAGCGGGGGGGAGACCCAGTACTTC.

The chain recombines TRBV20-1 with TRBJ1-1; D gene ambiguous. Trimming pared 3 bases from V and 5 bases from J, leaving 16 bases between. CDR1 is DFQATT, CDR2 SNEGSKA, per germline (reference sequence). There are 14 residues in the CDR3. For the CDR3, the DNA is TGCAGTGCTAGTCCCGCAGAGACTAGAACTGAAGCTTTCTTT. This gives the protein CSASPAETRTEAFF.

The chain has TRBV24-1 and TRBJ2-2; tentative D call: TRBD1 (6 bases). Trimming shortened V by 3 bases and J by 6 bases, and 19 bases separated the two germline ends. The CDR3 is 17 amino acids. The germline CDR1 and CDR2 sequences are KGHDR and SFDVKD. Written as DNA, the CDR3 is TGTGCCACCAGTGATCCAGGGGATGTGAGGGCCCCCGGGGAGCTGTTTTTT. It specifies CATSDPGDVRAPGELFF.

The CDR3 is CASSPSDRGETQYF. The CDR3 DNA follows: TGCGCCAGCAGCCCTTCCGACAGGGGAGAGACCCAGTACTTC. The rearrangement links TRBV5-1 to TRBJ2-5; 8 nucleotides agree with TRBD1. Germline trimming cut 4 bases from V and 4 bases from J; bases unmatched to any gene: 6. The CDR3 covers 14 residues. CDR1 is SGHRS, CDR2 YFSETQ, per germline.

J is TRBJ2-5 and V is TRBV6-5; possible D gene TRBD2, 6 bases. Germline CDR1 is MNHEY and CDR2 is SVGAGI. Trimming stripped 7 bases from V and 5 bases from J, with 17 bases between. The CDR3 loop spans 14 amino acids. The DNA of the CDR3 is TGTGCCAGCACCCTCGGAGGGACGTCGGAGACCCAGTACTTC. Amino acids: CASTLGGTSETQYF.

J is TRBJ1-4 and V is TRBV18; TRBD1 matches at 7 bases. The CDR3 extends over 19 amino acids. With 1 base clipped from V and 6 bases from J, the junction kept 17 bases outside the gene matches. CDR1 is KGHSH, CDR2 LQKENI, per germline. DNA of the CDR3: TGTGCCAGCTCACCACTAAAAAGGGGGCGGAACGGATGGCATGAAAAACTGTTTTTT. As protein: CASSPLKRGRNGWHEKLFF.

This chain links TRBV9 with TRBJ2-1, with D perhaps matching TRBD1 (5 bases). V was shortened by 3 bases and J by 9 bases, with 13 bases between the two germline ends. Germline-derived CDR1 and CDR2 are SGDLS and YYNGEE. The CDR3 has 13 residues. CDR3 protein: CASSGGSYREQFF. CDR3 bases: TGTGCCAGCAGCGGGGGCAGTTATCGTGAGCAGTTCTTC.

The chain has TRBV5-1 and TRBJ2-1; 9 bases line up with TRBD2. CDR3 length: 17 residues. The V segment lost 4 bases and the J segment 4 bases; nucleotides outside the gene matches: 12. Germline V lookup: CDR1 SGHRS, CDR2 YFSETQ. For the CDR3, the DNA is TGCGCCAGCAGCCTACCCCCCTTTGCGGGGGGGTACAATGAGCAGTTCTTC. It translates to CASSLPPFAGGYNEQFF.

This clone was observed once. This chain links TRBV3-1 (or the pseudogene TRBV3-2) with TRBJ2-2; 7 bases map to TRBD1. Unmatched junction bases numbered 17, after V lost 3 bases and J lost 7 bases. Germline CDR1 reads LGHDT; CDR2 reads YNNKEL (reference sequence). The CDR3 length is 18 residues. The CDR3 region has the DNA TGTGCCAGCAGCCACCCACCTCGACAGGGAGTTAAGGGCGGGGAGCTGTTTTTT. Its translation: CASSHPPRQGVKGGELFF.

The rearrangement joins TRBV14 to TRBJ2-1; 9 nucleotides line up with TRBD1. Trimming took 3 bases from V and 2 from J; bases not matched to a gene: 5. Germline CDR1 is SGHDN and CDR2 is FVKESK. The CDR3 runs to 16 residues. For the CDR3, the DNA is TGTGCCAGCAGCCAGGCCCGGGACAGGGCCTACAATGAGCAGTTCTTC. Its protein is CASSQARDRAYNEQFF. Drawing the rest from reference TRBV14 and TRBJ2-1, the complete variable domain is EAGVTQFPSHSVIEKGQTVTLRCDPISGHDNLYWYRRVMGKEIKFLLHFVKESKQDESGMPNNRFLAERTGGTYSTLKVQPAELEDSGVYFCASSQARDRAYNEQFFGPGTRLTVL.

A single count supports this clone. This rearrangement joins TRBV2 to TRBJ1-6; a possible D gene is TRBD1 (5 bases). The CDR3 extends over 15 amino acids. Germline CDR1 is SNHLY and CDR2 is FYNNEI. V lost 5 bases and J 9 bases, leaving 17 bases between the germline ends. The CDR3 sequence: CASSREGRSSSPLHF. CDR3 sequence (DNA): TGTGCCAGCAGTAGGGAGGGGAGATCGAGTTCACCCCTCCACTTT.

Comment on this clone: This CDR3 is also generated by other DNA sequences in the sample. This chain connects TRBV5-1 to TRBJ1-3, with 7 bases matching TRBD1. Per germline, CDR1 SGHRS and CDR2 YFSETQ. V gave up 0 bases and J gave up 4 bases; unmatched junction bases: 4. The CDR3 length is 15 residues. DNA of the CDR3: TGCGCCAGCAGCTTGGGACAGGGCGGGGGAAACACCATATATTTT. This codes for CASSLGQGGGNTIYF.

The CDR3 loop is CASSLGVQPQHF. The CDR3 nucleotides are TGTGCCAGCTCACTAGGGGTTCAGCCCCAGCATTTT. V gene TRBV18 combines with J gene TRBJ1-5; tentatively, D is TRBD1 (5 bases). The V end lost 4 bases, the J end lost 6 bases, and 7 bases lay between the germline ends. The CDR3 runs to 12 residues. CDR1 KGHSH and CDR2 LQKENI come from the germline V gene.

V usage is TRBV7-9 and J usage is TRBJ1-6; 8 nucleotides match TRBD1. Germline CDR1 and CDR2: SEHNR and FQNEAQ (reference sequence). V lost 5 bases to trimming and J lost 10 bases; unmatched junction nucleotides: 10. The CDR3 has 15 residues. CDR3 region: CASSPHGQGGSPLHF. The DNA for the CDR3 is TGTGCCAGCAGCCCCCATGGACAGGGAGGATCACCCCTCCACTTT.

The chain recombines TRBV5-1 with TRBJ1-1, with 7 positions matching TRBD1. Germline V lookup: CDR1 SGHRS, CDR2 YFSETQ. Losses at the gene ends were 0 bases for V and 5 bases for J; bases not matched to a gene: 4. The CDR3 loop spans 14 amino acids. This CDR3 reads CASSLGQGETEAFF. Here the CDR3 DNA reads TGCGCCAGCAGCTTGGGACAGGGAGAGACTGAAGCTTTCTTT. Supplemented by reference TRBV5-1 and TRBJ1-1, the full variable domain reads KAGVTQTPRYLIKTRGQQVTLSCSPISGHRSVSWYQQTPGQGLQFLFEYFSETQRNKGNFPGRFSGRQFSNSRSEMNVSTLELGDSALYLCASSLGQGETEAFFGQGTRLTVV.

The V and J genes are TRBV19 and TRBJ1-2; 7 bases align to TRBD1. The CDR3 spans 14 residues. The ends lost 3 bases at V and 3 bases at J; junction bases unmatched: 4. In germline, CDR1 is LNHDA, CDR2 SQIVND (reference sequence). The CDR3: CASSMTGWDYGYTF. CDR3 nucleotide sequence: TGTGCCAGTAGTATGACAGGGTGGGACTATGGCTACACCTTC.